What follows describes a single TCR beta chain. Its antigen remains unidentified. No quality values exist for individual bases; no much larger clone is one base distant. These data belong to a study of OX40 agonist ivuxolimab in advanced cancers. Background for the entire study: Ivuxolimab was a fully human IgG2 agonistic monoclonal antibody targeting the costimulatory receptor OX40 (CD134). Intravenous ivuxolimab was administered to patients every 2 weeks at six dose levels: 0.01, 0.1, 0.3, 1.5, 3 and 10 mg/kg. Among the roughly 50 dose-escalation patients, about 19 had hepatocellular carcinoma, approximately 15 melanoma, 9 renal cell carcinoma and 9 head and neck cancer. In the dose-escalation cohort, more than 75% of patients were male, and the mean age was approximately 55 years, with a range of about 23 to 80. Prior anti-PD-1, anti-PD-L1 or anti-CTLA-4 therapy was permitted, and approximately 39% of dose-escalation patients had received checkpoint inhibitors. Partial responses occurred in three dose-escalation patients: two with cutaneous melanoma and one with hepatocellular carcinoma. Peripheral TCRbeta sequencing aimed to test whether ivuxolimab altered TCR sequence diversity and caused clonal T-cell expansion. The paper describes the monotherapy dose-escalation part (N of about 47 patients) of the phase I trial of ivuxolimab. The paper's findings and limits, for the study overall: After ivuxolimab, CD8+ T cells had more expanded clones than CD4+ T cells on average. At doses from 0.1 to 3.0 mg/kg, clonal expansion was seen in both CD4+ and CD8+ blood T cells between baseline and week 6. Partial responders in the 0.1-3.0 mg/kg groups had among the lowest normalized peripheral clonal expansion, especially among CD8+ T cells. Low levels of normalized T-cell clonal expansion were also seen in some patients who did not respond. Which antigens the clonally expanded peripheral T cells were specific for was not determined.

Genomic DNA was isolated from the sorted cells so that the TCRbeta CDR3 region could be sequenced. The immunoSEQ Assay was used for sequencing of TCRbeta CDR3 regions. Imported from immuneACCESS, the table was reduced by TCRdb to in-frame sequences with V and J called. These copies leave out some clones; in studies compared against another copy, an unresolved V gene accounts for under half, and the cause of the remainder is not known. A total of fewer than 70,000 clones appear in this sample, 65% to 90% of them only once. In total, the top ten clones hold around 1.7% of the sample. Patients with autoimmune disease history or receiving systemic immunosuppression were excluded from the trial. Peripheral blood for TCR sequencing was collected from all dose cohorts at baseline, on cycle 4 day 1, and on cycle 7 day 1. The samples were drawn from a first-in-human, open-label, multicenter phase I dose-escalation trial of ivuxolimab. The trial enrolled adults with locally advanced or metastatic head and neck squamous cell, hepatocellular, melanoma or renal cell carcinoma. CD4+ and CD8+ T cells were sorted separately from peripheral blood before TCR sequencing.

For CDR1 and CDR2, the germline V gene lists SGHDT and YYEEEE. The CDR3 spans 13 residues, from the cysteine through the phenylalanine. CDR3 DNA only is kept here, 39 bases in frame from base 1. V is cut by 4 bases and J by 5 bases, and the space between the germline ends is 10 bases. The sequencing here drew on CD4+ or CD8+ T cells sorted from blood, taken in a trial of the OX40 agonist ivuxolimab. The chain is made from TRBV5-6 and TRBJ2-1; the D call is possibly TRBD1 or TRBD2, each sharing 5 bases. This receptor was obtained from an adult with an advanced solid tumor such as melanoma, head and neck, liver or kidney cancer. The base sequence is TGTGCCAGCAGCCGGGGCTACAACAATGAGCAGTTCTTC. It translates to CASSRGYNNEQFF.